This TCR beta chain was sequenced for a study of T-cell memory formation after mild COVID-19. MiXCR, applied by TCRdb to the 5' RACE reads, yields one record per CDR3 protein. Here the sample spans some 150,000 distinct CDR3 sequences, roughly 6.3% being singletons. The CDR3 is made up of 14 amino acids. Germline CDR1 is KGHSH and CDR2 is LQKENI. V lost 3 bases and J 2 bases, leaving 7 bases between the germline ends. Study observations and caveats: Largely, contracting CD4+ clones fell within CM and EM, and contracting CD8+ clones within EMRA. Clones shrinking between day 15 and 85 showed a balanced CD4/CD8 split, and those that grew later tilted toward CD4+.

This clonotype was seen at least ten times. What it binds is not known. Source material: PBMCs or a T cell subset sorted from them (not recorded which). The origin of this receptor is an adult woman who had mild COVID-19 (a few samples of this study predate the infection). Cell type and time point are not known. The chain combines TRBV18 with TRBJ2-2; D ambiguous. CDR3 residues: CASSPRSNTGELFF. DNA of the CDR3: TGTGCCAGCTCACCCCGGAGCAACACCGGGGAGCTGTTTTTT.